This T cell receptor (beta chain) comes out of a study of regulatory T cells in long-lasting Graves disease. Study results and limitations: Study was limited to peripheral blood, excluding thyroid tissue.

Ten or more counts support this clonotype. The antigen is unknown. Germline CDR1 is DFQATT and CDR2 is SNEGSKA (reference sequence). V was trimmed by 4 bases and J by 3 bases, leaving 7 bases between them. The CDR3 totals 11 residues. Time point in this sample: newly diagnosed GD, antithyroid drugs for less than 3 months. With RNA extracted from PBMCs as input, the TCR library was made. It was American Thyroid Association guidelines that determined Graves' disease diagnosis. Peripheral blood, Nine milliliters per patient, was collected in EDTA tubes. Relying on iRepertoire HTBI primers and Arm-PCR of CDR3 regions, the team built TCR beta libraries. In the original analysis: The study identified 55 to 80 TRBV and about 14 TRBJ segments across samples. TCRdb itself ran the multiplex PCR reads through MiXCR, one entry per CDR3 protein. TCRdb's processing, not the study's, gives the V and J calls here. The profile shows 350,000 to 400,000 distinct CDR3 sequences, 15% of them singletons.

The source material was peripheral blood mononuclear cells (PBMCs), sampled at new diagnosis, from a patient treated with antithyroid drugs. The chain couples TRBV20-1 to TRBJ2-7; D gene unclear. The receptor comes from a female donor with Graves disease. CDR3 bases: TGCAGTGCTATCAATGACTACGAGCAGTACTTC. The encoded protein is CSAINDYEQYF.